The rows below give T cell receptor beta chains drawn from one sample of a study of identical twins. MiXCR, run by TCRdb on the 5' RACE reads, gives a single entry per CDR3 protein. The sample consists of 240,000 or so distinct CDR3 sequences, around 7% of them appearing once. The same data also contributed to another study, on yellow fever vaccine responses in identical twins.

Specimen: memory (CD45RO+) T cells sorted from blood. The receptors stem from a woman between 18 and 29 years old in good health. Each CDR3 is given with its conserved first and last residue. The D gene is left open where the match is weak. The size of a clone is reported for some rows only, either as once, few or many, or as a class for expanded clones.

NA	TRBV2	TRBJ2-3	NA	CASRTNGGDPRQYF	TGTGCCAGCAGAACAAATGGTGGGGACCCGCGGCAGTATTTT
NA	TRBV2	TRBJ2-5	many	CAGKTDLEGETQYF	TGTGCCGGGAAGACGGATCTAGAGGGAGAGACCCAGTACTTC
NA	TRBV12-3/TRBV12-4	TRBJ1-5	few	CASSSQGQPQHF	TGTGCCAGCAGTTCACAGGGACAGCCCCAGCATTTT
NA	TRBV19	TRBJ2-3	few	CASSPRRHSSGDTQYF	TGTGCCAGTAGTCCACGGCGGCACTCATCAGGAGATACGCAGTATTTT
NA	TRBV6-2/TRBV6-3	TRBJ2-7	NA	CASRIRDHRYEQYF	TGTGCCAGCAGGATCCGGGATCACCGTTACGAGCAGTACTTC
NA	TRBV5-1	TRBJ2-2	many	CASSGDRANTGELFF	TGCGCCAGCAGCGGTGACAGAGCGAACACCGGGGAGCTGTTTTTT
TRBD2	TRBV28	TRBJ2-1	NA	CASSTTSGGDYNEQFF	TGTGCCAGCAGCACGACTAGCGGGGGGGATTACAATGAGCAGTTCTTC
TRBD2	TRBV6-9	TRBJ2-1	NA	CASSNGTSGANEQFF	TGTGCCAGTAGTAACGGCACTAGCGGGGCCAATGAGCAGTTCTTC
NA	TRBV5-1	TRBJ2-3	many	CASSLDGKSTDTQYF	TGCGCCAGCAGCTTGGATGGGAAAAGCACAGATACGCAGTATTTT
TRBD1	TRBV5-1	TRBJ2-7	many	CASSGGAGTGTYEQYF	TGCGCCAGCAGCGGAGGAGCCGGGACAGGGACCTACGAGCAGTACTTC
NA	TRBV11-2	TRBJ1-1	many	CASTTTGKAEAFF	TGTGCCAGCACCACCACAGGGAAGGCTGAAGCTTTCTTT
NA	TRBV20-1	TRBJ2-1	NA	CSARGGSTHSYNEQFF	TGCAGTGCTAGAGGGGGGAGTACCCACTCCTACAATGAGCAGTTCTTC
TRBD2	TRBV7-2	TRBJ2-5	few	CASSFLTSGRETQYF	TGTGCCAGCAGCTTTCTGACTAGCGGGAGGGAGACCCAGTACTTC
TRBD2	TRBV10-1	TRBJ2-1	few	CASSEREAYNEQFF	TGCGCCAGCAGTGAGCGGGAGGCCTACAATGAGCAGTTCTTC
NA	TRBV7-3	TRBJ2-2	NA	CASSSNGRGELFF	TGTGCCAGCAGCTCGAACGGGCGCGGGGAGCTGTTTTTT
NA	TRBV11-2	TRBJ1-4	NA	CASSPSYRRHATNEKLFF	TGTGCCAGCAGCCCAAGCTATCGACGGCATGCAACTAATGAAAAACTGTTTTTT
NA	TRBV7-3	TRBJ2-2	NA	CASSPTGALNTGELFF	TGTGCCAGCAGCCCTACGGGGGCGTTAAACACCGGGGAGCTGTTTTTT
NA	TRBV27	TRBJ1-1	NA	CASNPGGWGTEAFF	TGTGCCAGCAACCCGGGGGGGTGGGGGACTGAAGCTTTCTTT
NA	TRBV11-2	TRBJ2-2	many	CASSLGRWFSDDTGELFF	TGTGCCAGCAGCTTAGGTCGTTGGTTCAGCGATGACACCGGGGAGCTGTTTTTT
NA	TRBV12-3/TRBV12-4	TRBJ2-7	many	CASSPRAQSYEQYF	TGTGCCAGCAGCCCTAGGGCCCAGTCCTACGAGCAGTACTTC
NA	TRBV2	TRBJ2-3	few	CASSLLRGADTQYF	TGTGCCAGCAGTCTACTCCGCGGAGCAGATACGCAGTATTTT
TRBD1	TRBV2	TRBJ1-1	many	CASSEVTGGLDTEAFF	TGTGCCAGCAGTGAAGTAACAGGGGGCTTGGACACTGAAGCTTTCTTT
TRBD1	TRBV7-2	TRBJ1-5	many	CASSPWTGGVRQPQHF	TGTGCCAGCAGCCCATGGACAGGGGGAGTACGTCAGCCCCAGCATTTT
TRBD1	TRBV12-3/TRBV12-4	TRBJ1-6	few	CASSTSGTDSSYNSPLHF	TGTGCCAGCAGTACATCCGGGACAGATAGCTCCTATAATTCACCCCTCCACTTT